These 4 T cell receptor beta chains originate from one sample sequenced in a study of beta chain features in type 1 diabetes. The isolated RNA, all of it, was reverse transcribed, so expressed TCRB transcripts were what got sequenced. Sequenced by immunoSEQ multiplex PCR; TCRdb stores in-frame clones only, minus some. The sample contains fewer than 650,000 clones, roughly 16% of which appear only once. The specimen was naive CD4+ T cells from blood. These receptors were taken from a man younger than 35 in good health.

The chain carries TRBV7-2 and TRBJ2-7; no definite D call. Trimming cost V 5 bases and J 3 bases, with 8 bases left between them. This CDR3 region has 12 residues. Per germline, CDR1 SGHTA and CDR2 FQGNSA. For the CDR3, the DNA is TGTGCCAGCAGCGTCAGACTCTACGAGCAGTACTTC. Its protein product is CASSVRLYEQYF. The variable domain in full, completed from reference TRBV7-2 and TRBJ2-7, reads GAGVSQSPSNKVTEKGKDVELRCDPISGHTALYWYRQSLGQGLEFLIYFQGNSAPDKSGLPSDRFSAERTGGSVSTLTIQRTQQEDSAVYLCASSVRLYEQYFGPGTRLTVT.

Comments on this clone: In the same sample, other DNA sequences code for this CDR3. This chain links TRBV9 with TRBJ2-5; TRBD2 matches 12 bases. Germline CDR1 and CDR2: SGDLS and YYNGEE. The ends lost 0 bases at V and 5 bases at J; junction bases unmatched: 2. The CDR3 has 15 amino acids. This chain's CDR3 is CASSVGLAGVETQYF. The CDR3 bases are TGTGCCAGCAGCGTAGGACTAGCGGGGGTGGAGACCCAGTACTTC.

This clone occurred a few times. The rearrangement joins TRBV7-2 to TRBJ2-1; 7 bases align to TRBD1. CDR3 length equals 17 residues. Germline values: CDR1 SGHTA, CDR2 FQGNSA. V dropped 1 base and J dropped 5; count of bases not matched to a gene: 11. CDR3 in DNA: TGTGCCAGCAGCTTAGAGCGAGGGGGCCTAAGGAACAATGAGCAGTTCTTC. Residues: CASSLERGGLRNNEQFF.

This clone was counted a few times. This chain links TRBV5-1 with TRBJ1-2, with a tentative D call TRBD1 (6 bases). The CDR3 runs 14 residues. The germline gives CDR1 SGHRS, CDR2 YFSETQ. V was pared by 5 bases and J by 4 bases, with 15 bases between. The CDR3: CASRDQTGIYGYTF. For the CDR3, the DNA is TGCGCCAGCAGGGACCAAACAGGGATCTATGGCTACACCTTC.